Listed below are T cell receptor beta chains from one sample, sequenced in a study of cytomegalovirus exposure and HLA in healthy donors. Generated by immunoSEQ multiplex PCR, the TCRdb table keeps only in-frame clones and is missing some. Of some 200,000 clones in the sample, roughly 87% were seen once. The source material was PBMCs. These receptors came from a girl less than two years old in good health and CMV-seronegative. The CDR3 runs from the conserved cysteine through the conserved F or W. Each record gives: V gene, D gene, clone size, J gene, CDR3 DNA, CDR3 protein. The D gene is left open where the match is weak. Clone size, where shown, is once, few, many, or a class for clones that have expanded.

V gene: TRBV10-1; D gene: TRBD1; clone size: few; J gene: TRBJ2-7; CDR3 DNA: TGCGCCAGCAGTGAGTGGACAGGGGGCTACTACGAGCAGTACTTC; CDR3 protein: CASSEWTGGYYEQYF
V gene: TRBV30; D gene: TRBD2; clone size: -; J gene: TRBJ2-1; CDR3 DNA: TGTGCCTGGAGGGGTAGCGGGGACAAACCTTGGCATGAGCAGTTCTTC; CDR3 protein: CAWRGSGDKPWHEQFF
V gene: TRBV4-1; D gene: -; clone size: -; J gene: TRBJ2-7; CDR3 DNA: TGCGCCAGCAGCCAAGATAAATCCTACCTCTACGAGCAGTACTTC; CDR3 protein: CASSQDKSYLYEQYF
V gene: TRBV7-9; D gene: TRBD2; clone size: -; J gene: TRBJ2-2; CDR3 DNA: TGTGCCAGCAGCTTAGCTTCCAGCGGGGGGGCCCGGGAGCTGTTTTTT; CDR3 protein: CASSLASSGGARELFF
V gene: TRBV5-6; D gene: -; clone size: few; J gene: TRBJ1-1; CDR3 DNA: TGTGCCAGCAGCTTGTTGAGGGTCGAAGCTTTCTTT; CDR3 protein: CASSLLRVEAFF
V gene: TRBV29-1; D gene: -; clone size: -; J gene: TRBJ2-1; CDR3 DNA: TGCAGCGTTTCCGTGCTCCGGGACTACAATGAGCAGTTCTTC; CDR3 protein: CSVSVLRDYNEQFF
V gene: TRBV7-6; D gene: TRBD2; clone size: -; J gene: TRBJ2-7; CDR3 DNA: TGTGCCAGCAGCTTAGGACCGGGACTAGCGTACGAGCAGTACTTC; CDR3 protein: CASSLGPGLAYEQYF
V gene: TRBV21-1; D gene: -; clone size: -; J gene: TRBJ1-1; CDR3 DNA: TGTGCCCCTTGCCCAGGGACAGGGGGCACTGAAGCTTTCTTT; CDR3 protein: CAPCPGTGGTEAFF
V gene: TRBV5-4; D gene: TRBD2; clone size: -; J gene: TRBJ2-7; CDR3 DNA: TGTGCCAGCAGCGCGATAACTAGCGGGGACCTTTACGAGCAGTACTTC; CDR3 protein: CASSAITSGDLYEQYF
V gene: TRBV6-5; D gene: -; clone size: few; J gene: TRBJ1-2; CDR3 DNA: TGTGCCAGCAGTGATGGCAGGTCCTCCGATGGCTACACCTTC; CDR3 protein: CASSDGRSSDGYTF
V gene: TRBV7-7; D gene: TRBD1; clone size: -; J gene: TRBJ2-5; CDR3 DNA: TGTGCTAGCAGCCCACAGGGGGCATGGGAGACCCAGTACTTC; CDR3 protein: CASSPQGAWETQYF
V gene: TRBV4-3; D gene: TRBD1; clone size: few; J gene: TRBJ1-1; CDR3 DNA: TGCGCCAGCAGGAGACAGGGTTCAGGCACTGAAGCTTTCTTT; CDR3 protein: CASRRQGSGTEAFF
V gene: TRBV11-3; D gene: -; clone size: -; J gene: TRBJ2-3; CDR3 DNA: TGTGCCAGCAGCCGGAGGGCATACGGCACAGATACGCAGTATTTT; CDR3 protein: CASSRRAYGTDTQYF
V gene: TRBV10-3; D gene: TRBD1; clone size: -; J gene: TRBJ1-2; CDR3 DNA: TGTGCCATCAGTCCTTCTACAGGGGGCAATGGCTACACCTTC; CDR3 protein: CAISPSTGGNGYTF
V gene: TRBV6-5; D gene: TRBD1; clone size: -; J gene: TRBJ1-1; CDR3 DNA: TGTGCCAGCAGTCCAGGGGGAAACACTGAAGCTTTCTTT; CDR3 protein: CASSPGGNTEAFF
V gene: TRBV30; D gene: TRBD1; clone size: -; J gene: TRBJ1-1; CDR3 DNA: TGTGCCTGGAGTCCAACCGGGACAGGGGCTGAAGCTTTCTTT; CDR3 protein: CAWSPTGTGAEAFF
V gene: TRBV27; D gene: -; clone size: -; J gene: TRBJ2-2; CDR3 DNA: TGTGCCAGCAGTTTAGGCACAACGAACACCGGGGAGCTGTTTTTT; CDR3 protein: CASSLGTTNTGELFF
V gene: TRBV11-1; D gene: TRBD1; clone size: -; J gene: TRBJ1-1; CDR3 DNA: TGTGCCAGCAGCTCCGACAGGGGGCGTACTGAAGCTTTCTTT; CDR3 protein: CASSSDRGRTEAFF
V gene: TRBV18; D gene: TRBD2; clone size: -; J gene: TRBJ2-7; CDR3 DNA: TGTGCCAGCTCACCAAGCGGGACTAGCGGCATTGAGCAGTACTTC; CDR3 protein: CASSPSGTSGIEQYF
V gene: TRBV6-5; D gene: -; clone size: -; J gene: TRBJ2-5; CDR3 DNA: TGTGCCAGCAGTTACTGGGGCCAAGGGGAGACCCAGTACTTC; CDR3 protein: CASSYWGQGETQYF
V gene: TRBV12-5; D gene: TRBD1; clone size: -; J gene: TRBJ1-6; CDR3 DNA: TGTGCTAGTGGTTTGGTATTTTCCCTCTGGACAGGCTATAATTCACCCCTCCACTTT; CDR3 protein: CASGLVFSLWTGYNSPLHF
V gene: TRBV9; D gene: -; clone size: -; J gene: TRBJ1-1; CDR3 DNA: TGTGCCAGCAGCCCCGGCGACAGAGCCATGAACACTGAAGCTTTCTTT; CDR3 protein: CASSPGDRAMNTEAFF
V gene: TRBV11-1; D gene: -; clone size: -; J gene: TRBJ1-1; CDR3 DNA: TGTGCCAGCTCTGTCTCAGAGAACACTGAAGCTTTCTTT; CDR3 protein: CASSVSENTEAFF
V gene: TRBV30; D gene: -; clone size: -; J gene: TRBJ1-1; CDR3 DNA: TGTGCCTGGAGTGTCTTGCCGAGTAGATTTAACACTGAAGCTTTCTTT; CDR3 protein: CAWSVLPSRFNTEAFF
V gene: TRBV29-1; D gene: -; clone size: -; J gene: TRBJ2-7; CDR3 DNA: TGCAGCGTTGTAGGTGGACAGGGACTACCAGTTCAGTACTTC; CDR3 protein: CSVVGGQGLPVQYF
V gene: TRBV5-1; D gene: -; clone size: -; J gene: TRBJ2-3; CDR3 DNA: TGCGCCAGCAGCTTACAGGGCACAGATACGCAGTATTTT; CDR3 protein: CASSLQGTDTQYF
V gene: TRBV7-2; D gene: -; clone size: -; J gene: TRBJ1-2; CDR3 DNA: TGTGCCAGCAGCTTTGACAGAAGTTTTTATGGCTACACCTTC; CDR3 protein: CASSFDRSFYGYTF
V gene: TRBV2; D gene: -; clone size: few; J gene: TRBJ2-5; CDR3 DNA: TGTGCCAGCAGTGGCGGGGCGATTTCGGAGACCCAGTACTTC; CDR3 protein: CASSGGAISETQYF
V gene: TRBV5-5; D gene: TRBD2; clone size: -; J gene: TRBJ2-1; CDR3 DNA: TGTGCCAGCAGCCCCGGGGGGGCCCCGTACAATGAGCAGTTCTTC; CDR3 protein: CASSPGGAPYNEQFF
V gene: TRBV6-5; D gene: -; clone size: once; J gene: TRBJ1-2; CDR3 DNA: TGTGCCAGCAGGGTGGACAACTTGGATGGCTACACCTTC; CDR3 protein: CASRVDNLDGYTF
V gene: TRBV29-1; D gene: -; clone size: -; J gene: TRBJ2-2; CDR3 DNA: TGCAGCGTTGAAGATCTGGGGCAGGGTGAGACCGGGGAGCTGTTTTTT; CDR3 protein: CSVEDLGQGETGELFF
V gene: TRBV7-9; D gene: TRBD1; clone size: -; J gene: TRBJ2-7; CDR3 DNA: TGTGCCAGCAGCCCGGGGACAGGGGTTCCCTACGAGCAGTACTTC; CDR3 protein: CASSPGTGVPYEQYF
V gene: TRBV30; D gene: -; clone size: -; J gene: TRBJ1-2; CDR3 DNA: TGTGCCTGGAAGTTTAAGGACTCGTATGGCTACACCTTC; CDR3 protein: CAWKFKDSYGYTF
V gene: TRBV29-1; D gene: -; clone size: -; J gene: TRBJ1-1; CDR3 DNA: TGCAGCGTCCTCGGACACCTGAACACTGAAGCTTTCTTT; CDR3 protein: CSVLGHLNTEAFF
V gene: TRBV7-9; D gene: -; clone size: -; J gene: TRBJ2-2; CDR3 DNA: TGTGCCAGCAGCTTACGGGGGATCAACACCGGGGAGCTGTTTTTT; CDR3 protein: CASSLRGINTGELFF
V gene: TRBV10-2; D gene: -; clone size: -; J gene: TRBJ1-1; CDR3 DNA: TGCGCCAGCAGTGAGCAGGGATGGGGCACTGAAGCTTTCTTT; CDR3 protein: CASSEQGWGTEAFF
V gene: TRBV7-6; D gene: -; clone size: -; J gene: TRBJ2-7; CDR3 DNA: TGTGCCAGCAGCCCCCGGACGGGGTACAGCGAGCAGTACTTC; CDR3 protein: CASSPRTGYSEQYF
V gene: TRBV4-2; D gene: -; clone size: -; J gene: TRBJ2-1; CDR3 DNA: TGTGCCAGCAGCCAAGAGGAACAGCTCTTCTACAATGAGCAGTTCTTC; CDR3 protein: CASSQEEQLFYNEQFF
V gene: TRBV27; D gene: TRBD2; clone size: -; J gene: TRBJ2-1; CDR3 DNA: TGTGCCAGCAGTTTAGGTTCTAGCGGGGATAAAAACAATGAGCAGTTCTTC; CDR3 protein: CASSLGSSGDKNNEQFF
V gene: TRBV6-5; D gene: TRBD1; clone size: -; J gene: TRBJ1-2; CDR3 DNA: TGTGCCAGCAGTTACCCGGGACAGTCCAGCGAGGGCTACACCTTC; CDR3 protein: CASSYPGQSSEGYTF
V gene: TRBV2; D gene: -; clone size: -; J gene: TRBJ1-1; CDR3 DNA: TGTGCCAAGTCCAGGGCGAACACTGAAGCTTTCTTT; CDR3 protein: CAKSRANTEAFF
V gene: TRBV10-3; D gene: -; clone size: -; J gene: TRBJ1-6; CDR3 DNA: TGTGCCATCACGAGGGGAGCGGGATCACCCCTCCACTTT; CDR3 protein: CAITRGAGSPLHF
V gene: TRBV6-1; D gene: -; clone size: -; J gene: TRBJ1-3; CDR3 DNA: TGTGCCAGCAGTTATTCCTTCGCGGACACCATATATTTT; CDR3 protein: CASSYSFADTIYF
V gene: TRBV11-2; D gene: TRBD1; clone size: once; J gene: TRBJ2-7; CDR3 DNA: TGTGCCAGCAGCCTCGGACAGGGCGCCTACGAGCAGTACTTC; CDR3 protein: CASSLGQGAYEQYF
V gene: TRBV19; D gene: TRBD1; clone size: -; J gene: TRBJ1-6; CDR3 DNA: TGTGCCAGTAGTATTGTCCCGACAGGGAGGAATTCACCCCTCCACTTT; CDR3 protein: CASSIVPTGRNSPLHF
V gene: TRBV4-3; D gene: TRBD2; clone size: -; J gene: TRBJ2-1; CDR3 DNA: TGCGCCAGCAGCCAAGAGCGACTAGCGGTCTACAATGAGCAGTTCTTC; CDR3 protein: CASSQERLAVYNEQFF